This TCR beta chain is drawn from a study of blood T cell repertoires in COVID-19. Across the study: Sites in the United States, Italy and Spain provided acute and convalescent COVID-19 samples. Sample material is recorded as cDNA or gDNA derived from T cells, B-cell-depleted T cells, or PBMCs.

Per the authors' pipeline: Estimates of nucleated cell counts were drawn from the amplification of reference gene primers. The method was immunoSEQ multiplex PCR; TCRdb's version includes in-frame clones alone and lacks a portion of them. V and J calls and clone size follow that table, whereas D and trimming were derived from the DNA. Of about 120,000 clones in the sample, about 89% were seen once. The CDR3 is 15 residues long. Sequenced material: peripheral blood. The rearrangement links TRBV21-1 to TRBJ1-5; TRBD1 is the table's D call, not checked against the DNA. TRBV21-1 is annotated as a pseudogene. This sequence originates from a human donor with acute or convalescent COVID-19. The donor label of this sample is uncertain. CDR3 in amino acids: CASSTRTGGDQPQHF. CDR3 DNA sequence: TGTGCCAGCAGCACCCGGACAGGGGGCGATCAGCCCCAGCATTTT.